This T cell receptor beta chain was captured in a study of Ad26.COV2.S vaccination and SARS-CoV-2 variants. Background on the study: The trial was COV1001 and the donor's arm was Ad26.COV2.S. Once or twice, 56 days apart, Ad26.COV2.S was delivered intramuscularly.

The CDR3 runs 13 residues. The V end lost 0 bases, the J end lost 7 bases, and 9 bases lay between the germline ends. Germline V gives CDR1 SGDLS, CDR2 YYNGEE. General study points: Substantial response breadth was reportedly seen for spike-specific CD8+ and CD4+ T cells after vaccination.

Profiling relied on immunoSEQ multiplex PCR, and the TCRdb table lists in-frame clones only, not all of them. The sample includes approximately 400,000 clones, 80% to 90% of them seen just once. The treatment denotes: some 20 received Ad26.COV2.S at low or high dose, single or two shots; several received placebo; per-sample allocation not given. The samples were gathered on day 63 after the first injection of vaccine or placebo. The vaccine antigen was prefusion-stabilized Wuhan SARS-CoV-2 spike. Comments on this clone: Its antigen remains unknown.

Sequences were derived from peripheral blood, sampled in a trial of Ad26.COV2.S vaccine versus placebo. This chain links TRBV9 with TRBJ2-3; D call uncertain. The TCR sequence derives from a person aged 18-65 years who received the Ad26.COV2.S COVID-19 vaccine or a placebo. CDR3 sequence reads: CASSVEGSNTQYF. Written as DNA, the CDR3 is TGTGCCAGCAGCGTAGAAGGGTCCAATACGCAGTATTTT.